The subject of this entry is one TCR beta chain. This entry comes from a study of T cell responses to AZD1222 COVID-19 vaccine. Overall study context: Some second doses came at about 4 weeks and others at about 12 weeks; these were pooled.

Trimming took off 6 bases at V and 2 bases at J, with 19 bases between the two ends. Germline V gives CDR1 LNHDA, CDR2 SQIVND (reference sequence). CDR3 length: 16 residues. Method: immunoSEQ multiplex PCR; TCRdb's copy keeps in-frame clones and lacks some. The sample holds about 82,000 clones; 85% to 95% are singletons and the top ten take around 4.9%. The receptor comes from an adult in good health. The sample in question was peripheral blood, obtained on day 0 of AZD1222 vaccination. The chain recombines TRBV19 with TRBJ1-1; D is possibly TRBD1 (5 bases). CDR3 DNA sequence: TGTGCCAGTAGAAATCATCCCTGGGACCGAAACACTGAAGCTTTCTTT. Protein: CASRNHPWDRNTEAFF.